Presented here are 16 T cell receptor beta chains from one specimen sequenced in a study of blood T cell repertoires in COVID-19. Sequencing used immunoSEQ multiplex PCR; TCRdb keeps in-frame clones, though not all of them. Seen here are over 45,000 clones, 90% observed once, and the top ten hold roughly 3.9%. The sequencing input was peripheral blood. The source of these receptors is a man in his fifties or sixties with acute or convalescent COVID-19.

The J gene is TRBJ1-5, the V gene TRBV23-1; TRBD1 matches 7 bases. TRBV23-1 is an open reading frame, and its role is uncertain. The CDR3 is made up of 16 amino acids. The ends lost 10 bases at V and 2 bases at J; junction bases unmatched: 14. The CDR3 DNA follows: TGCGCCATACGACAGGGAGGTAAAGTTGGCAATCAGCCCCAGCATTTT. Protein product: CAIRQGGKVGNQPQHF.

The CDR3 nucleotides are TGTGCCAGCAGCCGAGACTCCTACGAGCAGTACTTC. Its protein is CASSRDSYEQYF. The chain links TRBV6-8 to TRBJ2-7; no definite D call. The CDR3 is made up of 12 amino acids. Germline assignment: CDR1 MNHGY and CDR2 SAAAGT. The V and J ends lost 6 bases and 0 bases respectively, with 6 bases between them.

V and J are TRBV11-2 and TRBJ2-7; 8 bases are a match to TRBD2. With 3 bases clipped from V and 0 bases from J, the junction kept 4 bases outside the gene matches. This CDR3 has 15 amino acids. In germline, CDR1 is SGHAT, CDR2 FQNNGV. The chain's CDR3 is CASSLSGGSSYEQYF. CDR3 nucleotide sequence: TGTGCCAGCAGCTTGTCGGGAGGGAGCTCCTACGAGCAGTACTTC.

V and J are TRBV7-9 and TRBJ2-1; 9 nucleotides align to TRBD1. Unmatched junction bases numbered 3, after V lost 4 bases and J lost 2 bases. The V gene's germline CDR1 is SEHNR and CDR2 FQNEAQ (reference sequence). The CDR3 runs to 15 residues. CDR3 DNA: TGTGCCAGCAGCTGGGGACAGGGAGCCTACAATGAGCAGTTCTTC. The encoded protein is CASSWGQGAYNEQFF.

CDR3 residues: CASSAAGVNEQYF. CDR3 nucleotide sequence: TGCGCCAGCAGCGCAGCGGGAGTGAACGAGCAGTACTTC. The chain carries TRBV10-2 and TRBJ2-7; 8 bases align to TRBD2. Germline CDR1 is WSHSY and CDR2 is SAAADI. CDR3 size: 13 residues. V lost 6 bases and J lost 5; bases outside the gene matches: 6.

The CDR3, as DNA: TGTGCCAGCAGCGCCGGACAGGGGGCTCTGAGGGAGCAGTACTTC. This sequence encodes CASSAGQGALREQYF. This chain connects TRBV9 to TRBJ2-7; 11 nucleotides match TRBD1. Germline CDR1 and CDR2: SGDLS and YYNGEE. The CDR3 totals 15 residues. V gave up 3 bases and J gave up 7 bases; unmatched junction bases: 9.

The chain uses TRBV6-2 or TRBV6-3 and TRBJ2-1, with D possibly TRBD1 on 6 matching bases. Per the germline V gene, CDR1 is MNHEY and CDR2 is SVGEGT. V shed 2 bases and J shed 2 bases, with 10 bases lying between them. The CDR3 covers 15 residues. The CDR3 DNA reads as TGTGCCAGCAGTTACCGACAGGAACCCTACAATGAGCAGTTCTTC. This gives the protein CASSYRQEPYNEQFF.

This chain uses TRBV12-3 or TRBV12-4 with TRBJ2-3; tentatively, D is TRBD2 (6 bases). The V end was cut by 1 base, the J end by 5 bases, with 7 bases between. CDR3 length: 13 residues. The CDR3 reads CASSLGRGDTQYF. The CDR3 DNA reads TGTGCCAGCAGTTTAGGGCGGGGAGATACGCAGTATTTT.

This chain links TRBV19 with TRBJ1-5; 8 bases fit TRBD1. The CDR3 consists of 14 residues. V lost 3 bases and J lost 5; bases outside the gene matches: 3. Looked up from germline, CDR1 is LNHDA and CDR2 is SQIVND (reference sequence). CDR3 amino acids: CASSIHRGDQPQHF. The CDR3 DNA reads TGTGCCAGTAGTATTCACAGGGGGGATCAGCCCCAGCATTTT.

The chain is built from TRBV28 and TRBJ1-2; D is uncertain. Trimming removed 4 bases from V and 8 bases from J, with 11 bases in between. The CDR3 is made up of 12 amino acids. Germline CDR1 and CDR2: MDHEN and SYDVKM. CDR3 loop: CASSSGPGGYTF. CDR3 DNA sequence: TGTGCCAGCAGTTCGGGCCCGGGGGGCTACACCTTC.

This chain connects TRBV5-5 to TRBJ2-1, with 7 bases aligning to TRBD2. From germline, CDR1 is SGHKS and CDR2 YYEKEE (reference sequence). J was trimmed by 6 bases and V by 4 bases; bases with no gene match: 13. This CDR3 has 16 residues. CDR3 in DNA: TGTGCCAGCAGCGGACTCTTTAGCGGGCGTTCCAATGAGCAGTTCTTC. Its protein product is CASSGLFSGRSNEQFF.

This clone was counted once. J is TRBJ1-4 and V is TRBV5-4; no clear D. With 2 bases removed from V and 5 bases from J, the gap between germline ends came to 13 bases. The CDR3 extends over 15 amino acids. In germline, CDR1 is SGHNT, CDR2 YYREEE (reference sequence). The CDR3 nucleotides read TGTGCCAGCAGCTTTTTACCGGGAGCCAATGAAAAACTGTTTTTT. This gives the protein CASSFLPGANEKLFF.

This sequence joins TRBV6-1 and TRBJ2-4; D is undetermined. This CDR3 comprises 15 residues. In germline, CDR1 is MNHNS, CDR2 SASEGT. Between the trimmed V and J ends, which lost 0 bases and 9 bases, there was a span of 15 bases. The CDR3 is CASSEALAALVIQYF. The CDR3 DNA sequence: TGTGCCAGCAGTGAAGCGCTGGCCGCCTTGGTCATTCAGTACTTC.

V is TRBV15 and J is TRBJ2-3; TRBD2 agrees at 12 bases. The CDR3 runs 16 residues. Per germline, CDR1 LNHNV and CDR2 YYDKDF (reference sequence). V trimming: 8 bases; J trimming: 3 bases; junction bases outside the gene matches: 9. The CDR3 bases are TGTGCCACCGATCTCCTAGCGGGAGGGCGGACAGATACGCAGTATTTT. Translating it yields CATDLLAGGRTDTQYF.

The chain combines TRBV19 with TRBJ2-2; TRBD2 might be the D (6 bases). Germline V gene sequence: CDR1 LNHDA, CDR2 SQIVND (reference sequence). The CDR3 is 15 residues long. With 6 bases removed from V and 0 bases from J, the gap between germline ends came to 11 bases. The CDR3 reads CASRNLAPNTGELFF. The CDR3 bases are TGTGCCAGTAGGAACCTAGCGCCGAACACCGGGGAGCTGTTTTTT.

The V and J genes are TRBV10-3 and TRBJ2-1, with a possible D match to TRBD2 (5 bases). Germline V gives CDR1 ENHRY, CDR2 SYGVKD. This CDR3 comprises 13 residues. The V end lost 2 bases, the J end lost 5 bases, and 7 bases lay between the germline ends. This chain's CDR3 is CAISEVGDNEQFF. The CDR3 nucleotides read TGTGCCATCAGTGAGGTGGGAGACAATGAGCAGTTCTTC.